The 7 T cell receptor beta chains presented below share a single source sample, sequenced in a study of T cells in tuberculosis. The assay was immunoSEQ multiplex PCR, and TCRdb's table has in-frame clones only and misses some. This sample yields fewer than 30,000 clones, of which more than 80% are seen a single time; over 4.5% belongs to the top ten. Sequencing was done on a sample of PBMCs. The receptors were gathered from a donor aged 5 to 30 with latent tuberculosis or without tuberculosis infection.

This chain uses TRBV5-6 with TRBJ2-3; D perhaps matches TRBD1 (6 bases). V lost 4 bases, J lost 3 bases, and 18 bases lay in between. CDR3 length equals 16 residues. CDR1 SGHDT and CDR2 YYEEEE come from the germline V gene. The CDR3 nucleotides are TGTGCCAGCAGCAACCCCGCAGGGGTGGTGACAGATACGCAGTATTTT. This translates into CASSNPAGVVTDTQYF. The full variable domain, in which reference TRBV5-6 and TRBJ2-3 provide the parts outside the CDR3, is DAGVTQSPTHLIKTRGQQVTLRCSPKSGHDTVSWYQQALGQGPQFIFQYYEEEERQRGNFPDRFSGHQFPNYSSELNVNALLLGDSALYLCASSNPAGVVTDTQYFGPGTRLTVL.

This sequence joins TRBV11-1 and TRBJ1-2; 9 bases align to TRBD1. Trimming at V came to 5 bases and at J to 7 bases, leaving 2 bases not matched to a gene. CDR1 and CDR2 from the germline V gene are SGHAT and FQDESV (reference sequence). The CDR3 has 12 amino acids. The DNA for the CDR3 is TGTGCCAGCAGCCGGACAGGGGCTGGCTACACCTTC. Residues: CASSRTGAGYTF.

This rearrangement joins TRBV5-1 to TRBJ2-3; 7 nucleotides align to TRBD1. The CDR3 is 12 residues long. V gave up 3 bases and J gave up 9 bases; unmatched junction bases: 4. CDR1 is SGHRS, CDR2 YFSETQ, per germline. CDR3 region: CASSYDRETQYF. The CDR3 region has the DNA TGCGCCAGCAGCTACGACAGGGAAACGCAGTATTTT. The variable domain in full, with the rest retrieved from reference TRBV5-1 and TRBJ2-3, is KAGVTQTPRYLIKTRGQQVTLSCSPISGHRSVSWYQQTPGQGLQFLFEYFSETQRNKGNFPGRFSGRQFSNSRSEMNVSTLELGDSALYLCASSYDRETQYFGPGTRLTVL.

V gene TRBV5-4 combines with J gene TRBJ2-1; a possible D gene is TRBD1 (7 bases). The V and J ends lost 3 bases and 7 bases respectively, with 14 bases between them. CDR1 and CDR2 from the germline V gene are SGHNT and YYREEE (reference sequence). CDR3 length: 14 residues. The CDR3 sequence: CASSSPTGTNEQFF. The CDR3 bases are TGTGCCAGCAGCTCCCCGACAGGGACTAATGAGCAGTTCTTC.

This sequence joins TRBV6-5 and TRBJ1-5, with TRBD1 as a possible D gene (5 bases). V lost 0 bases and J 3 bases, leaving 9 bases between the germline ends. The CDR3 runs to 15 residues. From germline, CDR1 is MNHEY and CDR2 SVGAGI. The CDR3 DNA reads TGTGCCAGCAGTTACTCGGGGGGAGACAATCAGCCCCAGCATTTT. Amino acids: CASSYSGGDNQPQHF.

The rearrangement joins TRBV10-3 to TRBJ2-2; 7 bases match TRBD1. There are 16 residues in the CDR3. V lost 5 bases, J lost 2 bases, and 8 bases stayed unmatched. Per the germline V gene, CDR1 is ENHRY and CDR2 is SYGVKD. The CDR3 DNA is TGTGCCATCAGTTTAGACAGGGCTTTAAACACCGGGGAGCTGTTTTTT. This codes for CAISLDRALNTGELFF.

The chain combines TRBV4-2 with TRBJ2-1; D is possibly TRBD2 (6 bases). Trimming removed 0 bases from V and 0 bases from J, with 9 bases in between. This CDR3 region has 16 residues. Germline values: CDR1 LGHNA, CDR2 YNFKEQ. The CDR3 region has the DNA TGTGCCAGCAGCCAAGATGAGACTAGCTCCTACAATGAGCAGTTCTTC. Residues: CASSQDETSSYNEQFF.